The 29 T cell receptor beta chains given below trace back to one sample, sequenced in a study of blood T cell repertoires in COVID-19. Using immunoSEQ multiplex PCR, the repertoire was profiled, and TCRdb retains in-frame clones only, with some absent. The data show 100,000 to 110,000 clones, about 77% seen once. The sequenced sample consisted of peripheral blood. The receptors stem from an older man with active or convalescent COVID-19.

V and J are TRBV7-9 and TRBJ1-1; no definite D call. V was cut by 5 bases and J by 5 bases, with 18 bases left in between. Germline CDR1 reads SEHNR; CDR2 reads FQNEAQ (reference sequence). This CDR3 has 15 residues. The CDR3 loop is CASSPGSFGGTEAFF. CDR3 sequence (DNA): TGTGCCAGCAGCCCGGGTTCATTTGGTGGGACTGAAGCTTTCTTT.

The chain couples TRBV19 to TRBJ2-7; TRBD1 matches 10 bases. CDR3 size: 15 residues. CDR1 is LNHDA and CDR2 is SQIVND in the germline V gene (reference sequence). V was clipped by 4 bases and J by 2 bases; unmatched bases: 5. The CDR3 loop reads CASSSTGTGAYEQYF. The DNA of the CDR3 is TGTGCCAGTAGTAGCACCGGGACAGGGGCCTACGAGCAGTACTTC. The complete variable domain, with remaining parts taken from reference TRBV19 and TRBJ2-7, reads DGGITQSPKYLFRKEGQNVTLSCEQNLNHDAMYWYRQDPGQGLRLIYYSQIVNDFQKGDIAEGYSVSREKKESFPLTVTSAQKNPTAFYLCASSSTGTGAYEQYFGPGTRLTVT.

The V and J genes are TRBV5-8 and TRBJ2-1, with D tentatively TRBD1 (5 bases). The germline V and J ends were trimmed by 0 bases and 9 bases, with 13 bases remaining between them. The CDR3 contains 14 residues. CDR1 is SGHTS and CDR2 is YDEGEE in the germline V gene. Here the CDR3 reads CASSLALSQGEQFF. The CDR3 nucleotides read TGTGCCAGCAGCTTGGCACTCTCCCAGGGTGAGCAGTTCTTC.

The table lists this clone with many counts. The chain has TRBV7-9 and TRBJ2-1, with 9 positions matching TRBD2. V lost 3 bases to trimming and J lost 7 bases; unmatched junction nucleotides: 7. The germline CDR1 and CDR2 sequences are SEHNR and FQNEAQ (reference sequence). The CDR3 contains 15 residues. CDR3 DNA sequence: TGTGCCAGCAGCTTTTGGTCTAGCGGGAAGAATGAGCAGTTCTTC. Translation: CASSFWSSGKNEQFF.

V is TRBV25-1 and J is TRBJ2-5; TRBD1 agrees at 9 bases. V shed 6 bases and J 5 bases; nucleotides not matched to a gene: 7. The length of the CDR3 is 14 residues. The V gene's germline CDR1 is MGHDK and CDR2 SYGVNS. The DNA of the CDR3 is TGTGCCAGCAGGGAAACAGGGGGCGGGGAGACCCAGTACTTC. It specifies CASRETGGGETQYF.

The chain couples TRBV5-1 to TRBJ2-3; 10 nucleotides match TRBD1. Trimming removed 3 bases from V and 2 bases from J; junction bases left unmatched: 3. CDR1 is SGHRS and CDR2 is YFSETQ in the germline V gene. The CDR3 runs to 15 residues. The CDR3 region has the DNA TGCGCCAGCAGCTACGGACAGGGGGACACAGATACGCAGTATTTT. It specifies CASSYGQGDTDTQYF.

The chain combines TRBV7-8 with TRBJ2-5, with TRBD2 matching over 13 bases. This CDR3 spans 16 amino acids. Germline V gene data show CDR1 as SGHVS and CDR2 as FQNEAQ. V shed 3 bases and J 4 bases; nucleotides not matched to a gene: 5. For the CDR3, the DNA is TGTGCCAGCAGCTTTGCGACTAGCGGGAGGACAGAGACCCAGTACTTC. Protein: CASSFATSGRTETQYF.

This chain links TRBV9 with TRBJ2-1; D not resolved. The CDR3 is 12 residues long. Per the germline V gene, CDR1 is SGDLS and CDR2 is YYNGEE. V was trimmed by 1 base and J by 6 bases, leaving 5 bases between them. The CDR3 DNA is TGTGCCAGCAGCGTAACAGCCAATGAGCAGTTCTTC. Translation: CASSVTANEQFF.

This clone was found once. The chain employs TRBV19 and TRBJ1-1, with D possibly TRBD1 on 5 matching bases. The CDR3 extends over 15 amino acids. Germline V gene sequence: CDR1 LNHDA, CDR2 SQIVND (reference sequence). With 2 bases removed from V and 0 bases from J, the gap between germline ends came to 10 bases. The CDR3 reads CASSIQGTMNTEAFF. CDR3 coding DNA: TGTGCCAGTAGTATACAGGGAACTATGAACACTGAAGCTTTCTTT.

The chain carries TRBV5-1 and TRBJ2-5, with TRBD1 identical over 10 bases. The length of the CDR3 is 15 residues. CDR1 is SGHRS, CDR2 YFSETQ, per germline. With V trimmed by 4 bases and J by 2 bases, 5 bases remained unmatched. In DNA, the CDR3 is TGCGCCAGCAGCCCCGGGACAGGGGCTCAAGAGACCCAGTACTTC. Protein sequence: CASSPGTGAQETQYF.

The CDR3 here is CASSTTGHNEKLFF. In nucleotides, the CDR3 is TGTGCCAGCAGCACGACAGGGCATAATGAAAAACTGTTTTTT. The chain employs TRBV11-2 and TRBJ1-4; 7 bases line up with TRBD1. The CDR3 is 14 amino acids. Looked up from germline, CDR1 is SGHAT and CDR2 is FQNNGV. J lost 4 bases, V lost 5 bases, and 4 bases had no gene match.

The chain has TRBV24-1 and TRBJ2-7; tentative D call: TRBD2 (5 bases). With 4 bases removed from V and 3 bases from J, the gap between germline ends came to 9 bases. The CDR3 spans 13 residues. CDR1 and CDR2 from the germline V gene are KGHDR and SFDVKD. The CDR3 here is CATSDHEGYEQYF. CDR3 nucleotide sequence: TGTGCCACCAGTGACCACGAGGGCTACGAGCAGTACTTC.

The chain combines TRBV7-9 with TRBJ1-4, with TRBD1 matching 8 bases. J was trimmed by 8 bases and V by 1 base; bases with no gene match: 3. The CDR3 runs to 14 residues. In germline, CDR1 is SEHNR, CDR2 FQNEAQ (reference sequence). CDR3 in amino acids: CASSLGQGKEKLFF. For the CDR3, the DNA is TGTGCCAGCAGCTTAGGACAGGGGAAGGAAAAACTGTTTTTT.

The chain carries TRBV4-2 and TRBJ2-5, with 9 bases that match TRBD1. The CDR3 totals 18 residues. Germline CDR1 LGHNA, CDR2 YNFKEQ. V lost 0 bases, J lost 1 base, and 9 bases stayed unmatched. The DNA of the CDR3 is TGTGCCAGCAGCCAAGAGCTACAGGGGGCCCCTTCCCAAGAGACCCAGTACTTC. Translated, it gives CASSQELQGAPSQETQYF.

The chain is built from TRBV6-1 and TRBJ2-1; weak D call: TRBD2 (5 bases). This CDR3 is 16 amino acids long. Looked up from germline, CDR1 is MNHNS and CDR2 is SASEGT. V was clipped by 1 base and J by 2 bases, with 12 bases between them. CDR3 in DNA: TGTGCCAGCAGTGAAGTTGGAGGTCTGACCTACAATGAGCAGTTCTTC. This sequence encodes CASSEVGGLTYNEQFF.

The genes are TRBV5-1 and TRBJ2-5; D not resolved. The length of the CDR3 is 13 residues. V dropped 0 bases and J dropped 5 bases, with 8 bases sitting between them. CDR1 SGHRS and CDR2 YFSETQ come from the germline V gene. The CDR3 DNA is TGCGCCAGCAGCTTGGTTGTGGAGGAGACCCAGTACTTC. Residues: CASSLVVEETQYF.

The sample holds one count of this clone. The chain employs TRBV6-5 and TRBJ1-1, with D possibly matching TRBD1 (6 bases). There are 13 residues in the CDR3. The V gene's germline CDR1 is MNHEY and CDR2 SVGAGI. Deletions cut 11 bases from V and 0 bases from J, with 13 bases between. The CDR3 protein is CAVFRGVNTEAFF. CDR3 in DNA: TGTGCCGTCTTCAGGGGAGTGAACACTGAAGCTTTCTTT.

The chain is built from TRBV12-3 or TRBV12-4 and TRBJ2-1; D call uncertain. The CDR3 is 13 amino acids. V lost 1 base, J lost 5 bases, and 6 bases lay in between. In DNA, the CDR3 is TGTGCCAGCAGTTTAGGTGACAACAATGAGCAGTTCTTC. This codes for CASSLGDNNEQFF.

V is TRBV5-8 and J is TRBJ1-3; no clear D gene. V lost 2 bases, J lost 2 bases, and 11 bases lay in between. The germline V gene encodes CDR1 SGHTS and CDR2 YDEGEE. The CDR3 runs to 15 residues. CDR3 amino acids: CASSFRRIPGNTIYF. The CDR3 bases are TGTGCCAGCAGCTTTCGGAGGATTCCTGGAAACACCATATATTTT.

CDR3 sequence: CASSPDRGRYNEQFF. DNA for the CDR3: TGTGCCAGTAGTCCTGACAGGGGACGCTACAATGAGCAGTTCTTC. The rearrangement joins TRBV19 to TRBJ2-1; 8 bases fit TRBD1. CDR3 length: 15 residues. The germline V gene encodes CDR1 LNHDA and CDR2 SQIVND (reference sequence). Losses at the gene ends were 5 bases for V and 3 bases for J; bases not matched to a gene: 6. Looking up the rest from reference TRBV19 and TRBJ2-1 gives the full variable domain: DGGITQSPKYLFRKEGQNVTLSCEQNLNHDAMYWYRQDPGQGLRLIYYSQIVNDFQKGDIAEGYSVSREKKESFPLTVTSAQKNPTAFYLCASSPDRGRYNEQFFGPGTRLTVL.

Only one count was recorded for this clone. The chain uses TRBV5-1 and TRBJ2-1; 8 bases align to TRBD2. CDR1 and CDR2 (germline): SGHRS, YFSETQ. V gave up 4 bases and J gave up 3 bases; unmatched junction bases: 9. The CDR3 is 16 residues long. The CDR3 region has the DNA TGCGCCAGCAGCAGGACTCCGGGACTAGACTACAATGAGCAGTTCTTC. Amino acid sequence: CASSRTPGLDYNEQFF.

The J gene is TRBJ1-1, the V gene TRBV25-1, with D uncertain. Trimming shortened V by 8 bases and J by 4 bases, and 23 bases separated the two germline ends. This CDR3 has 16 residues. In germline, CDR1 is MGHDK, CDR2 SYGVNS. The CDR3, as DNA: TGTGCCAGCCAAAAGGTTGGAGGCATGTCGTCCACTGAAGCTTTCTTT. Its protein product is CASQKVGGMSSTEAFF.

The chain employs TRBV27 and TRBJ2-6; a weak D match, TRBD1 (6 bases). Trimming removed 2 bases at V and 1 base at J, with 18 bases between. This CDR3 is 19 amino acids long. Germline V lookup: CDR1 MNHEY, CDR2 SMNVEV (reference sequence). As DNA, the CDR3 is TGTGCCAGCAGTTTAACAGGGCAGGGACGGACATCTGGGGCCAACGTCCTGACTTTC. As protein: CASSLTGQGRTSGANVLTF.

The gene calls are TRBV28 and TRBJ2-1; D not resolved. Germline CDR1 reads MDHEN; CDR2 reads SYDVKM. Trimming shortened V by 5 bases and J by 10 bases, and 9 bases separated the two germline ends. The CDR3 contains 11 residues. The CDR3 spells CASSPLGEQFF. The CDR3, as DNA: TGTGCCAGCAGTCCGCTCGGGGAGCAGTTCTTC.

The chain uses TRBV24-1 and TRBJ2-3, with a tentative D call TRBD2 (6 bases). Per germline, CDR1 KGHDR and CDR2 SFDVKD. This CDR3 spans 16 amino acids. Trimming left V 4 bases short and J 6 bases short, with 19 bases between. The CDR3, as DNA: TGTGCCACCAGTGACCCCCTTAGCGGACTGGACGATACGCAGTATTTT. This gives the protein CATSDPLSGLDDTQYF.

V and J are TRBV21-1 and TRBJ2-3; the table's D gene call, TRBD2, was not cross checked with the DNA. TRBV21-1 is reported as a pseudogene. The CDR3 is made up of 17 amino acids. The CDR3 here is CASSRISGRVCTDTQYF. CDR3 coding DNA: TGTGCCAGCAGCAGGATCTCCGGGAGGGTGTGCACAGATACGCAGTATTTT.

This clone occurred once. This sequence joins TRBV6-6 and TRBJ2-2; 9 bases line up with TRBD1. Germline V gene data show CDR1 as MNHNY and CDR2 as SVGAGI (reference sequence). This CDR3 is built from 15 residues. Trimming removed 2 bases from V and 4 bases from J; junction bases left unmatched: 2. CDR3 loop: CASSYTDRGTGELFF. The DNA of the CDR3 is TGTGCCAGCAGTTACACGGACAGGGGCACCGGGGAGCTGTTTTTT.

This clone was detected once. The chain links TRBV18 to TRBJ2-3, with TRBD1 identical over 7 bases. J was trimmed by 4 bases and V by 4 bases; bases with no gene match: 17. There are 18 residues in the CDR3. CDR1 and CDR2 from the germline V gene are KGHSH and LQKENI. The CDR3 sequence is CASSRGRQGVVGPDTQYF. DNA of the CDR3: TGTGCCAGCTCACGGGGCAGACAGGGAGTCGTTGGTCCAGATACGCAGTATTTT. The complete variable domain, with remaining parts taken from reference TRBV18 and TRBJ2-3, reads NAGVMQNPRHLVRRRGQEARLRCSPMKGHSHVYWYRQLPEEGLKFMVYLQKENIIDESGMPKERFSAEFPKEGPSILRIQQVVRGDSAAYFCASSRGRQGVVGPDTQYFGPGTRLTVL.

The rearrangement joins TRBV4-3 to TRBJ2-6, with D perhaps TRBD2 (6 bases). The CDR3 consists of 20 residues. V lost 4 bases, J lost 0 bases, and 22 bases lay in between. The germline V gene has CDR1 LGHNA and CDR2 YSLEER. The CDR3 DNA is TGCGCCAGCAGCCGAGGCGGCGGGGCAGAAAGAACCTCTGGGGCCAACGTCCTGACTTTC. Amino acids: CASSRGGGAERTSGANVLTF.